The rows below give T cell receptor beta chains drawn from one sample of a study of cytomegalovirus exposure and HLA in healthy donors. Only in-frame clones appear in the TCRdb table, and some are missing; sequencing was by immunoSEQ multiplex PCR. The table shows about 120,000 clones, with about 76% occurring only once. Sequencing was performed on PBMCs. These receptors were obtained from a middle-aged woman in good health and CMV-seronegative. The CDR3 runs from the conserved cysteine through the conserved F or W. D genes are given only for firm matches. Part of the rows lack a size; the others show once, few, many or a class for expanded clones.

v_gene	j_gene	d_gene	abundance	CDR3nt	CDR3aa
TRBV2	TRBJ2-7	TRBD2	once	TGTGCCAGCAGTCCCGAGGGGGTAGCGGGAGGGCCGAGGGAGCAGTACTTC	CASSPEGVAGGPREQYF
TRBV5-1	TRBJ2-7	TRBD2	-	TGCGCCAGCAGCCCTGGACTAGCGGGGGCCTACGAGCAGTACTTC	CASSPGLAGAYEQYF
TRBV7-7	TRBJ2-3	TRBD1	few	TGTGCCAGCAGCCCAGGAAGGGGACAGGGACGGAGCACAGATACGCAGTATTTT	CASSPGRGQGRSTDTQYF
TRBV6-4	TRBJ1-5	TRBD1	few	TGTGCCAGCAGTAGGGACAGCCGATATCAGCCCCAGCATTTT	CASSRDSRYQPQHF
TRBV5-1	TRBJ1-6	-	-	TGCGCCAGCAGCCCCGGACAGACAAACTATAATTCACCCCTCCACTTT	CASSPGQTNYNSPLHF
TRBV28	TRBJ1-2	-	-	TGTGCCAGCAGTCTCCACTATGGCTACACCTTC	CASSLHYGYTF
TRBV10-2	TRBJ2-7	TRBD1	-	TGCGCCAGCAGTGAGAACGACAGGGTAGCTTACGAGCAGTACTTC	CASSENDRVAYEQYF
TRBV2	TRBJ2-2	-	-	TGTGCCAGCAGTGAATCATACGGAGGGGTCGGACCTAAAAACACCGGGGAGCTGTTTTTT	CASSESYGGVGPKNTGELFF
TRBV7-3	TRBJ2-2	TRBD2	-	TGTGCCAGCAGCCAGACTAGCGGGAGCGGCGGGGAGCTGTTTTTT	CASSQTSGSGGELFF
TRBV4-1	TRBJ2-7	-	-	TGTGCCAGCAGCCATGAGGCGGGATCCTCCTACGAGCAGTACTTC	CASSHEAGSSYEQYF
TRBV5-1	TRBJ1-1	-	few	TGCGCCAGCAGACTGGACAGAGACACTGAAGCTTTCTTT	CASRLDRDTEAFF
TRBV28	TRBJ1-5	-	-	TGTGCCAGCAGTTTGCAGGGGCCGAGGGGCAATCAGCCCCAGCATTTT	CASSLQGPRGNQPQHF
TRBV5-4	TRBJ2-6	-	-	TGTGCCAGCAGCTCGTCTAAAGCTTACCCGGGCTCTGGGGCCAACGTCCTGACTTTC	CASSSSKAYPGSGANVLTF
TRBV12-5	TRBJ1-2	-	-	TGTGCTAGTGGTTTTGGGGGGGCAGGGACCTTC	CASGFGGAGTF
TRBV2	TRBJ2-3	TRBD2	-	TGTGCCAGCAGTGAAGCGACCGGGACTAGCGGGATAGATACGCAGTATTTT	CASSEATGTSGIDTQYF
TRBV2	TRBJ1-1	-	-	TGTGCCAGCAGTATTGGACAGCTGGCTTTCTTT	CASSIGQLAFF
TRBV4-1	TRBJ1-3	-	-	TGCGCCAGCAGCATCGGGGGGTCTGGAAACACCATATATTTT	CASSIGGSGNTIYF
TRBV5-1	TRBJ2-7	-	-	TGCGCCAGCAGCTTGGGGACAGACTTCGACGAGCAGTACTTC	CASSLGTDFDEQYF
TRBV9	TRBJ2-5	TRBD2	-	TGTGCCAGCAGCGTAGTGGGAGGGTTGTACCAAGAGACCCAGTACTTC	CASSVVGGLYQETQYF
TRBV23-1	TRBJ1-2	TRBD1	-	TGCGCCAGCAGTCGATCTTCCCCCCGCCGACAGGGGATCTATGGCTACACCTTC	CASSRSSPRRQGIYGYTF
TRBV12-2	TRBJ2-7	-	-	TGTGCAAGTCGCTTAGGTATGTGGACAGGGGTTTTTTACGAGCAGTACTTC	CASRLGMWTGVFYEQYF
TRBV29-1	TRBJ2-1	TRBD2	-	TGCAGCGTTGGGAAGGGACTAGTTTTGGATGAGCAGTTCTTC	CSVGKGLVLDEQFF
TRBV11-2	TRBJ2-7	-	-	TGTGCCAGCAGCTTAACGGGAACAGACTACGAGCAGTACTTC	CASSLTGTDYEQYF
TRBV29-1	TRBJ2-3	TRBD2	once	TGCAGCGTTGGCTTACTAGCGGGGGGAACAGATACGCAGTATTTT	CSVGLLAGGTDTQYF
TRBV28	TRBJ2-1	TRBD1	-	TGTGCCAGCAGTTTATTCGACAGGGCCGCTGAGCAGCTCTTC	CASSLFDRAAEQLF
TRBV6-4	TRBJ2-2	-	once	TGTGCCACGAGCCCGGGACTTCACACCGGGGAGCTGTTTTTT	CATSPGLHTGELFF
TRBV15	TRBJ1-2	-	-	TGTGCCACCAGCAGAGGCCGGGACATGAACTATGGCTACACCTTC	CATSRGRDMNYGYTF
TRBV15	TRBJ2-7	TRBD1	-	TGTGCCACCAGCAGAGATTGGGGTGGGACAGAGAGCGAGCAGTACTTC	CATSRDWGGTESEQYF